The present entry profiles one TCR beta chain with its context. What it binds is unknown. This sample was included in a study of human T cells and chemical hapten exposure. Study at large: Patients got weekly scalp diphenylcyclopropenone doses over the roughly 24-week study. The study's findings and limits: TCRs above 1 in 1000 frequency did not change with DPC sensitization.

This CDR3 has 17 amino acids. V lost 3 bases and J lost 0; bases outside the gene matches: 7. Germline assignment: CDR1 KGHSH and CDR2 LQKENI. Sample time point: patch test 2, 6 weeks after DPC sensitization. Treatment specified: therapeutic diphenylcyclopropenone sensitization with weekly scalp DPC. As processed by the authors: Counts of TCRs in each sample centred on a median of 95,638 and extended from approximately 20,000 to 700,000. TCRdb reprocessed the RACE reads with MiXCR, giving one entry per CDR3 protein. In this record, the V and J calls reflect TCRdb's handling and not the investigators' own analysis. The data show tens of thousands of distinct CDR3 sequences, 9% to 12% seen once.

This clonotype was sampled from a woman aged 45-59 years with alopecia areata. Some clones in this sample may be carry-over from other donors' samples. Sequencing was performed on whole blood, taken in connection with sensitization to the hapten diphenylcyclopropenone (DPC). V usage is TRBV18 and J usage is TRBJ2-1; 8 bases map to TRBD2. This chain's CDR3 is CASSPNSGGSSYNEQFF. The CDR3 DNA sequence: TGTGCCAGCTCACCCAACAGCGGGGGAAGCTCCTACAATGAGCAGTTCTTC. The variable domain in full, completed from reference TRBV18 and TRBJ2-1, reads NAGVMQNPRHLVRRRGQEARLRCSPMKGHSHVYWYRQLPEEGLKFMVYLQKENIIDESGMPKERFSAEFPKEGPSILRIQQVVRGDSAAYFCASSPNSGGSSYNEQFFGPGTRLTVL.